The T cell receptor (beta chain) described here comes from a study of chemoradiotherapy in HPV16-positive cancers. Over chemoradiotherapy, repertoires were sampled more than once. CDR3 size: 13 residues. Per the germline V gene, CDR1 is SGHTA and CDR2 is FQGNSA. The trim removed 5 bases at V and 7 bases at J, leaving 4 bases unmatched. Findings and limits, study-wide: The functional HPV-specific definition rests on just a couple of HPV16-positive patients.

The protocol was immunoSEQ multiplex PCR, while the TCRdb copy is restricted to in-frame clones and leaves out a portion. The data hold some 11,000 clones, with about three fifths observed a single time. Comments on this clone: Its antigen remains unknown.

This material was obtained from a patient who underwent chemoradiotherapy. This sequence was found in a human donor with HPV-associated anogenital cancer. The J gene is TRBJ2-1, the V gene TRBV7-2; TRBD2 matches 8 bases. This CDR3 reads CASSTVAGNEQFF. The DNA for the CDR3 is TGTGCCAGCAGCACTGTAGCGGGAAATGAGCAGTTCTTC.